A selection of T cell receptor beta chains follows, all from one sample in a study of T cells in Graves' hyperthyroidism and ophthalmopathy. TCRdb reanalysed the multiplex PCR reads using MiXCR and keeps one entry per CDR3 protein. Of roughly 500,000 distinct CDR3 sequences in the sample, just over 45% were seen once. Sequenced: peripheral blood or thyroid tissue (not recorded which). These receptors were taken from an adult woman with Graves' disease, either hyperthyroidism or ophthalmopathy (not recorded which). Each CDR3 is given with its conserved first and last residue. The order of the fields is J gene, clone size, V gene, D gene, CDR3 DNA, CDR3 protein. The D gene is left open where the match is weak. The listing skips clone size in some rows; elsewhere it reads once, few, many or a size class.

TRBJ2-5 | - | TRBV10-3 | - | TGTGCCATCAGTGAGGAGGGGGAGACACAAGAGACCCAGTACTTC | CAISEEGETQETQYF
TRBJ2-5 | - | TRBV20-1 | - | TGCAGTGCTAGAGGTCTAGGGCCCCAGTACTTC | CSARGLGPQYF
TRBJ2-7 | - | TRBV7-9 | - | TGTGCCAGCAGCTTAGGTGGAGCGGCCTCACCCTACGAGCAGTACTTC | CASSLGGAASPYEQYF
TRBJ2-7 | many | TRBV14 | - | TGTGCCAGCAGGGGAGTCTACGAGCAGTACTTC | CASRGVYEQYF
TRBJ2-3 | many | TRBV14 | - | TGTGCCAGCAGCCAAGATCTGGGGGGACCTAGCACAGATACGCAGTATTTT | CASSQDLGGPSTDTQYF
TRBJ2-1 | - | TRBV6-2/TRBV6-3 | - | TGTGCCAGCTCCCCCGAAAGGGTTGGGGCCTACAATGAGCAGTTCTTC | CASSPERVGAYNEQFF
TRBJ2-6 | - | TRBV5-1 | - | TGCGCCAGCAGCCTAAGGACTTGGGACACTGAAGCTTTC | CASSLRTWDTEAF
TRBJ2-5 | - | TRBV4-1 | - | TGCGCCAGCAGCCAAGAACGAGTACGGGAGACCCAGTACTTC | CASSQERVRETQYF
TRBJ1-2 | many | TRBV19 | - | TGTGCCAGTAGTATGAGCGATGGCTACACCTTC | CASSMSDGYTF
TRBJ2-6 | - | TRBV5-4 | TRBD1 | TGTGCCAGCAGCACCTTAGGACAGGGTGTCTCTGGGGCCAACGTCCTGACTTTC | CASSTLGQGVSGANVLTF
TRBJ2-2 | few | TRBV6-5 | - | TGTGCCAGCAGTTACTCCCCTCTCGGCGGGGAGCTGTTTTTT | CASSYSPLGGELFF
TRBJ1-1 | - | TRBV7-4 | - | TGTGCCAGCAGCTTACGGAACGCTCCGAACGGCGGGACTGAAGCTTCCTTT | CASSLRNAPNGGTEASF
TRBJ1-3 | many | TRBV19 | - | TGTGCCTCCAGGGCTGACACCATATATTTT | CASRADTIYF
TRBJ2-5 | many | TRBV5-1 | - | TGCGCCAGCAGCGCCCAGGCGGAGACCCAGTACTTC | CASSAQAETQYF
TRBJ1-4 | many | TRBV10-3 | - | TGTGCCAACCGAGGAGCAACTAATGAAAAACTGTTTTTT | CANRGATNEKLFF
TRBJ1-5 | many | TRBV6-6 | - | TGTGCCAGCAGTCAAACAAAGAATCAGCCCCAGCATTTT | CASSQTKNQPQHF
TRBJ2-7 | many | TRBV5-1 | TRBD2 | TGCGCCAGCAGCCCCAGAATGGGACTAGCGGGAGCTTTCGAGCAGTACTTC | CASSPRMGLAGAFEQYF
TRBJ1-1 | - | TRBV29-1 | - | TGCAGCTTAAGAGGGTCGGTATCTGAAGCTTTCTTT | CSLRGSVSEAFF
TRBJ2-2 | once | TRBV14 | - | TGTGCCAGCAGCCGGACCTCATCCGGGGAGCTGTTTTTT | CASSRTSSGELFF
TRBJ1-2 | - | TRBV6-5 | - | TGTGCCAGCAGACCCGTTCTCGGCACCGGGCCTTTTCTGGTCGGTGGCTACACCTTC | CASRPVLGTGPFLVGGYTF
TRBJ1-2 | - | TRBV9 | - | TGTGCCAGCAGCGTAGTTGGGGACATCCGAGGAGGCTACACCTTC | CASSVVGDIRGGYTF
TRBJ1-1 | many | TRBV4-2 | TRBD1 | TGTGCCAGCAGCCCAGGGGGCCTGGAAGCTTTCTTT | CASSPGGLEAFF
TRBJ1-6 | - | TRBV9 | - | TGTGCCAGCAGCGTAGGCGGAGAGAATTCACCCCTCCACTTT | CASSVGGENSPLHF
TRBJ1-4 | many | TRBV5-1 | TRBD1 | TGCGCCAGCAGCGGGACAGGGTACGAGGAACTGTTTTTT | CASSGTGYEELFF
TRBJ1-2 | - | TRBV4-1 | - | TGCGCCAGCAGCCAACAACCGGGGACTAACTATGGCTACACCTTC | CASSQQPGTNYGYTF
TRBJ1-1 | many | TRBV19 | - | TGTGCCAGTAGTATAGCAGTAACCGGGGGGACTGAAGCTTTCTTT | CASSIAVTGGTEAFF
TRBJ2-5 | - | TRBV24-1 | - | TGTGCCACCAGTGATCACCGGAGGGGAAGGGAGACCCAGTACTTC | CATSDHRRGRETQYF
TRBJ2-5 | - | TRBV10-3 | - | TGTGCCATCAAGGGGGGGTCTCAAGAGACCCAGTACTTC | CAIKGGSQETQYF
TRBJ1-6 | - | TRBV5-1 | - | TGCGCCAGCAGCTTGGTTCCCCCCCCAACGGACTCACCCCTCCACTTT | CASSLVPPPTDSPLHF
TRBJ2-5 | - | TRBV10-3 | - | TGTGCCATCAGGAACCAGGGGATGATGGAGACCCAGTACTTC | CAIRNQGMMETQYF
TRBJ2-2 | many | TRBV6-4 | TRBD2 | TGTGCCAGCAGCGAGACTAGCGGGAGTATCACCGGGGAGCTGTTTTTT | CASSETSGSITGELFF
TRBJ1-4 | many | TRBV11-1 | - | TGTGCCAGCAGCGCGGGGCGCGGGGATGAAAAACTGTTTTTT | CASSAGRGDEKLFF
TRBJ1-5 | few | TRBV18 | - | TGTGCCAGCTCAGGGTATAGCAATCAGCCCCAGCATTTT | CASSGYSNQPQHF
TRBJ1-2 | many | TRBV2 | - | TGTGCCAGCAGTGACCCCAGGGTGGGCGCCTACACCTTC | CASSDPRVGAYTF
TRBJ1-5 | many | TRBV5-6 | - | TGTGCCAGCAACCGACGGGGAAGCAATCAGCCCCAGCATTTT | CASNRRGSNQPQHF
TRBJ2-7 | many | TRBV7-2 | - | TGTGCCAGCAGCTCTCGTGCAACCCCTTGGGAGCAGTACTTC | CASSSRATPWEQYF
TRBJ1-3 | many | TRBV5-4 | - | TGTGCCAGCAGCTTGTGGGACACCCGAAACACCATATATTTT | CASSLWDTRNTIYF
TRBJ2-7 | - | TRBV10-3 | - | TGTGCACGGGAGGACAGCCCCTACGAGCAGTACTTC | CAREDSPYEQYF
TRBJ2-5 | - | TRBV29-1 | - | TGCAGCGTATGGCATGGAGGGGTGGTCGAGACCCAGAACTTC | CSVWHGGVVETQNF
TRBJ2-3 | - | TRBV18 | TRBD2 | TGTGCCAGCTCACCTCTTGGACTAGCGGGCACAGATACGCAGTATTTT | CASSPLGLAGTDTQYF
TRBJ2-5 | - | TRBV10-3 | TRBD2 | TGTGCCATCAGTGAGGAGGGGACTACGCGAGAGACCCAGTACTTC | CAISEEGTTRETQYF
TRBJ1-1 | - | TRBV29-1 | - | TGCAGCGTCGCACCATCGTACAGGGATGGAGCCTTCTTT | CSVAPSYRDGAFF
TRBJ1-1 | - | TRBV10-1 | TRBD1 | TGCGCCAGCAGTGGGGACAGGGGGTTTACTGAAGCTTTCTTT | CASSGDRGFTEAFF
TRBJ1-5 | - | TRBV20-1 | - | TGCAGCGCGTCGGCCCGTCCAAATCAGCCCCAGCATTTT | CSASARPNQPQHF
TRBJ1-5 | few | TRBV19 | - | TGTGCCAGTAGTCTAACGGGACGGGGCAATCAGCCCCAGCATTTT | CASSLTGRGNQPQHF
TRBJ2-2 | - | TRBV15 | - | TGTGCCACCAACCGGGACAAGGGGACCACCGGGGAGCTGTTTTTT | CATNRDKGTTGELFF
TRBJ2-5 | - | TRBV9 | - | TGTGCCAGCAGCGTAGGAAATAGCATCGAGACCCAGTACTTC | CASSVGNSIETQYF
TRBJ1-1 | few | TRBV4-1 | - | TGCGCCAGCAGGAGATTATTTCCTAACACTGAAGCTTTCTTT | CASRRLFPNTEAFF